The T cell receptor beta chain under discussion was sequenced for a study of glioma-infiltrating T cells. Using RNA template, CDR3s of TCR alpha and beta were amplified with iRepertoire arm-PCR. For one-step reverse transcription and amplification, roughly 85-450 ng of tissue mRNA or PBMC total RNA was used. TCRdb analysed the multiplex PCR reads with MiXCR anew, one entry per CDR3 protein. The table records around 390,000 distinct CDR3 sequences, roughly two fifths of them present only once. V was cut by 2 bases and J by 6 bases, with 16 bases left in between. The germline V gene has CDR1 SGHTA and CDR2 FQGTGA. The CDR3 has 15 residues.

The chain combines TRBV7-3 with TRBJ1-2; D might be TRBD1 (6 bases). This TCR derives from a human donor with low-grade glioma or glioblastoma, undergoing nonglioma brain surgery, or in good health (not recorded which). Input material: glioma tissue, nonneoplastic brain tissue, or PBMCs (not recorded which). The CDR3 reads CASSLAAGGHDGYTF. CDR3 in DNA: TGTGCCAGCAGCTTAGCTGCCGGGGGGCATGATGGCTACACCTTC.